These 21 T cell receptor beta chains were all obtained from the same sample, sequenced in a study of CD8 T cells in ankylosing spondylitis. General study results and limits: Characteristic of ankylosing spondylitis blood, it appeared, was a TCR beta motif comprising several highly homologous variants.

TCRdb redid the calling of the 5' RACE reads with MiXCR, one entry per CDR3 protein. This table has 470,000 or so distinct CDR3 sequences, 25% to 30% appearing once. These receptors have no known antigen. The sample consisted of blood, either unsorted or a sorted T cell fraction (not recorded which). All receptors derive from a male donor with ankylosing spondylitis.

This clonotype was seen a handful of times. The chain recombines TRBV12-3 or TRBV12-4 with TRBJ1-3, with D possibly matching TRBD1 (5 bases). The V end was cut by 4 bases, the J end by 1 base, with 8 bases between. The CDR3 is 14 residues long. CDR3: CASSSRESGNTIYF. The CDR3 region has the DNA TGTGCCAGCAGTTCCAGGGAATCTGGAAACACCATATATTTT.

The chain couples TRBV10-3 to TRBJ1-1; D unclear. The CDR3 totals 13 residues. V was clipped by 3 bases and J by 1 base, with 6 bases between them. Germline CDR1 reads ENHRY; CDR2 reads SYGVKD. CDR3 protein: CAISEEGNTEAFF. DNA of the CDR3: TGTGCCATCAGTGAAGAAGGGAACACTGAAGCTTTCTTT.

This chain links TRBV7-9 with TRBJ2-7; 12 bases line up with TRBD1. CDR1 SEHNR and CDR2 FQNEAQ come from the germline V gene (reference sequence). The CDR3 runs 15 residues. V gave up 5 bases and J gave up 5 bases; unmatched junction bases: 7. The CDR3 here is CASSVTGTGGHEQYF. In nucleotides, the CDR3 is TGTGCCAGCAGCGTCACCGGGACAGGGGGCCACGAGCAGTACTTC.

The genes are TRBV12-3 or TRBV12-4 and TRBJ2-2, with a weak D call TRBD2 (6 bases). Trimming took 6 bases from V and 4 from J, leaving 18 bases between them. This CDR3 has 16 residues. Written as DNA, the CDR3 is TGTGCCAGCAGGGGATCCGGGACTCCTTTCACCGGGGAGCTGTTTTTT. Protein: CASRGSGTPFTGELFF.

This clonotype has just a few counts. V gene TRBV24-1 combines with J gene TRBJ1-5; no clear D gene. Germline V CDR1 and CDR2: KGHDR, SFDVKD. This CDR3 region has 18 residues. V was shortened by 2 bases and J by 0 bases, with 16 bases between the two germline ends. The CDR3 protein is CATSDSPGVGFSNQPQHF. Here the CDR3 DNA reads TGTGCCACCAGTGATTCCCCTGGGGTGGGATTTAGCAATCAGCCCCAGCATTTT.

Only one count was recorded for this clonotype. The chain joins TRBV24-1 to TRBJ1-2; no clear D. V gave up 4 bases and J gave up 3 bases, with 5 bases separating them. Germline V gene lookup returns CDR1 KGHDR and CDR2 SFDVKD. The length of the CDR3 is 12 residues. The CDR3 nucleotides read TGTGCCACCAGTGAAGACGACTATGGCTACACCTTC. This sequence encodes CATSEDDYGYTF.

This chain uses TRBV20-1 with TRBJ1-1; D call uncertain. Per germline, CDR1 DFQATT and CDR2 SNEGSKA (reference sequence). V shed 8 bases and J shed 3 bases, with 13 bases lying between them. This CDR3 contains 12 residues. This CDR3 reads CSPRAYDTEAFF. In DNA form, the CDR3 reads TGCAGTCCCCGGGCGTACGACACTGAAGCTTTCTTT.

This clonotype was detected a few times. The rearrangement joins TRBV5-1 to TRBJ2-7; 12 bases line up with TRBD2. Looked up from germline, CDR1 is SGHRS and CDR2 is YFSETQ. CDR3 size: 15 residues. The V gene end was trimmed by 4 bases and the J gene end by 6 bases; junction bases not matched to a gene: 8. The CDR3 protein is CASSHGLAGSIEQYF. CDR3 DNA: TGCGCCAGCAGCCACGGACTAGCGGGATCGATCGAGCAGTACTTC.

This clonotype was found many times. The chain uses TRBV5-1 and TRBJ2-6; D unresolved. CDR1 and CDR2 from the germline V gene are SGHRS and YFSETQ. The CDR3 has 13 amino acids. The V gene lost 2 bases and the J gene lost 0 bases, with 0 bases spanning the gap. DNA of the CDR3: TGCGCCAGCAGCTTCTCTGGGGCCAACGTCCTGACTTTC. Its translation is CASSFSGANVLTF. The whole variable domain, remainder taken from reference TRBV5-1 and TRBJ2-6, is KAGVTQTPRYLIKTRGQQVTLSCSPISGHRSVSWYQQTPGQGLQFLFEYFSETQRNKGNFPGRFSGRQFSNSRSEMNVSTLELGDSALYLCASSFSGANVLTFGAGSRLTVL.

Only a few counts were recorded for this clonotype. The rearrangement joins TRBV7-8 to TRBJ1-2; possibly TRBD1 for D (5 bases). V lost 3 bases and J lost 5, with 13 bases in between. CDR3 size: 14 residues. Germline loops: CDR1 SGHVS, CDR2 FQNEAQ. The CDR3 is CASSFYPGPYGYTF. CDR3 in DNA: TGTGCCAGCAGCTTCTATCCGGGGCCTTATGGCTACACCTTC.

This clonotype was picked up a small number of times. The chain combines TRBV5-6 with TRBJ2-3; tentative D call: TRBD2 (5 bases). V was pared by 7 bases and J by 2 bases, with 11 bases between. This CDR3 is built from 13 residues. The germline CDR1 and CDR2 sequences are SGHDT and YYEEEE. Here the CDR3 DNA reads TGTGCCAGCCGGCGGGTCTCCACAGATACGCAGTATTTT. This gives the protein CASRRVSTDTQYF.

The chain uses TRBV29-1 and TRBJ1-1, with D unclear. CDR1 and CDR2 from the germline V gene are SQVTM and ANQGSEA. The CDR3 consists of 13 residues. V shed 4 bases and J shed 0 bases, with 9 bases lying between them. The DNA of the CDR3 is TGCAGCGTTGCAGGATCTATGAACACTGAAGCTTTCTTT. It is translated as CSVAGSMNTEAFF.

This clonotype was detected only a few times. V gene TRBV7-2 combines with J gene TRBJ2-3; the D gene could be TRBD1 or TRBD2 (6 bases each). The germline gives CDR1 SGHTA, CDR2 FQGNSA. The V end lost 7 bases, the J end lost 0 bases, and 17 bases lay between the germline ends. The CDR3 runs to 16 residues. Here the CDR3 reads CASTLRGGTSTDTQYF. DNA for the CDR3: TGTGCCAGCACCCTCAGGGGCGGGACTAGCACAGATACGCAGTATTTT.

The chain recombines TRBV5-6 with TRBJ2-5, with D uncertain. Trimming stripped 4 bases from V and 6 bases from J, with 13 bases between. The germline gives CDR1 SGHDT, CDR2 YYEEEE. CDR3 length: 13 residues. The CDR3 spells CASSLGPLKTQYF. Here the CDR3 DNA reads TGTGCCAGCAGCCTAGGCCCCCTGAAGACCCAGTACTTC.

This sequence joins TRBV19 and TRBJ2-3, with 9 bases matching TRBD2. There are 16 residues in the CDR3. Unmatched junction bases numbered 9, after V lost 6 bases and J lost 2 bases. CDR1 is LNHDA and CDR2 is SQIVND in the germline V gene (reference sequence). The CDR3 bases are TGTGCCAGTAGCAACAAAGCGGGAGGCTACACAGATACGCAGTATTTT. Translated: CASSNKAGGYTDTQYF.

This clonotype occurred a few times. This chain joins TRBV5-1 and TRBJ1-1; no firm D call. The germline V gene has CDR1 SGHRS and CDR2 YFSETQ. This CDR3 spans 16 amino acids. Trimming pared 5 bases from V and 0 bases from J, leaving 17 bases between. The CDR3 spells CASSGGRGSMNTEAFF. Written as DNA, the CDR3 is TGCGCCAGCAGTGGTGGCCGGGGAAGTATGAACACTGAAGCTTTCTTT.

V gene TRBV20-1 combines with J gene TRBJ2-1; 13 bases fit TRBD2. The CDR3 has 15 amino acids. Per germline, CDR1 DFQATT and CDR2 SNEGSKA (reference sequence). The J segment lost 8 bases and the V segment lost 7 bases, leaving 11 bases of the junction unmatched. CDR3 in DNA: TGCAGTGTTCAAGGCGGACTAGCGGGAGAATATGAGCAGTTCTTC. This sequence encodes CSVQGGLAGEYEQFF.

In this sample, this clonotype turned up a few times. The V and J genes are TRBV20-1 and TRBJ2-3; possibly TRBD1 for D (5 bases). This CDR3 is 15 amino acids long. The V end was cut by 6 bases, the J end by 0 bases, with 16 bases between. Germline V CDR1 and CDR2: DFQATT, SNEGSKA (reference sequence). CDR3 bases: TGCAGTGCAGCCCGCGATGGGGCCAGCACAGATACGCAGTATTTT. The encoded protein is CSAARDGASTDTQYF.

The rearrangement uses TRBV14 and TRBJ2-1; D possibly corresponds to TRBD2 (6 bases). In germline, CDR1 is SGHDN, CDR2 FVKESK. There are 12 residues in the CDR3. Deletions cut 4 bases from V and 15 bases from J, with 16 bases between. DNA of the CDR3: TGTGCCAGCAGCCCCGGCGGGGAGGTTGGGTTCTTC. Translating gives CASSPGGEVGFF.

This sequence joins TRBV29-1 and TRBJ1-1, with D hard to call. The V gene's germline CDR1 is SQVTM and CDR2 ANQGSEA. The CDR3 spans 12 residues. V was shortened by 6 bases and J by 1 base, with 9 bases between the two germline ends. CDR3 loop: CSVRYGNTEAFF. CDR3 coding DNA: TGCAGCGTCCGATACGGGAACACTGAAGCTTTCTTT.

The chain combines TRBV14 with TRBJ2-5; 9 bases line up with TRBD2. V was pared by 6 bases and J by 0 bases, with 17 bases of the junction left unmatched. The germline CDR1 and CDR2 sequences are SGHDN and FVKESK. This CDR3 has 19 residues. The CDR3 loop is CASSPLTRSLAGYQETQYF. The DNA for the CDR3 is TGTGCCAGCAGTCCTCTCACAAGGTCCCTAGCGGGATACCAAGAGACCCAGTACTTC.